Below are 6 T cell receptor beta chains sequenced from a single sample in a study of tumor-infiltrating lymphocytes in primary liver carcinoma. Making TCR beta cDNA involved around 500 ng total RNA and a constant-region primer. Three-round nested multiplex PCR performed with slightly modified ARM-PCR produced the TCR beta libraries. In the first two PCR rounds, TRBV1-TRBV30 forward primers were paired with a C-beta reverse primer, and each round lasted roughly 9 cycles. TCRdb ran MiXCR on the multiplex PCR reads and lists one entry per CDR3 protein. The table lists 80,000 or so distinct CDR3 sequences, about 70% of them singletons. Total RNA and DNA came together from roughly 20-30 mg of bulk tissue without cell sorting. Sequenced: liver tumor tissue from sampling region 4. Subset given: tumor region T4, right-lateral pole. Receptor source: a woman aged 60-70 years with primary liver carcinoma and hepatitis B virus infection.

This clonotype has ten or more counts. The rearrangement links TRBV7-9 to TRBJ2-7, with a weak D call TRBD2 (5 bases). CDR3 length: 16 residues. V was clipped by 3 bases and J by 0 bases, with 15 bases between them. Germline assignment: CDR1 SEHNR and CDR2 FQNEAQ (reference sequence). CDR3 nucleotide sequence: TGTGCCAGCAGCTTGCGTTCTGCGGGTGGCTCCTACGAGCAGTACTTC. Encoded protein: CASSLRSAGGSYEQYF.

As to this clonotype: A read error may be the cause here, since a much bigger clone is one base away. The chain recombines TRBV5-6 with TRBJ2-3, with D perhaps matching TRBD2 (5 bases). CDR1 is SGHDT, CDR2 YYEEEE, per germline. This CDR3 contains 16 residues. Trimming left V 8 bases short and J 0 bases short, with 19 bases between. Here the CDR3 reads CASGSDERTSTDTQYF. DNA of the CDR3: TGTGCCAGTGGGTCGGATGAGAGGACTAGCACAGATACGCAGTATTTT.

Turning to this clonotype: A single base separates this from a much larger clone, so it may be a read error. This chain joins TRBV29-1 and TRBJ2-1, with 8 bases aligning to TRBD2. The CDR3 has 16 residues. Germline V gene lookup returns CDR1 SQVTM and CDR2 ANQGSEA. V shed 4 bases, J shed 5 bases, and the junction held 13 bases outside the gene matches. The CDR3 nucleotides read TGCAGCGTTGTTTTGCGGACTAGCTGGGACCACAATGAGCAGTTCTTC. Translated: CSVVLRTSWDHNEQFF.

As to this clonotype: The junction differs from germline at one of its ends, possibly a read error. The rearrangement uses TRBV6-5 and TRBJ2-7; 10 bases align to TRBD2. Germline CDR1 MNHEY, CDR2 SVGAGI. The CDR3 runs to 16 residues. The DNA of the CDR3 is TGTGCCAGCAGGGCGACACTAGCGGGATACTCCTACGAGCAGCACTTC. Its protein is CASRATLAGYSYEQHF.

Worth noting for this clonotype: Because it lacks the conserved phenylalanine or tryptophan at the end, this CDR3 is likely a read error. The V gene is TRBV11-2, the J gene TRBJ2-3; TRBD1 matches 7 bases. Per germline, CDR1 SGHAT and CDR2 FQNNGV. The CDR3 contains 16 residues. CDR3 DNA sequence: TGTGCCAGTAGCTTAGCCGGACAGGCGATCACGGATACGCAGTATTCT. Translation: CASSLAGQAITDTQYS.

The V and J genes are TRBV5-6 and TRBJ1-2; D perhaps matches TRBD1 (6 bases). CDR1 is SGHDT and CDR2 is YYEEEE in the germline V gene. This CDR3 contains 15 residues. V was clipped by 0 bases and J by 4 bases, with 13 bases between them. CDR3 sequence reads: CASSLAQGGPYGYTF. The CDR3 nucleotides are TGTGCCAGCAGCTTGGCACAGGGCGGCCCCTATGGCTACACCTTC.